One and the same sample provided the 28 T cell receptor beta chains below, sequenced in a study of OX40 agonist ivuxolimab in advanced cancers. The assay was immunoSEQ multiplex PCR, and TCRdb's table has in-frame clones only and misses some. Of about 64,000 clones in the sample, approximately 81% were seen once. The sample was CD4+ or CD8+ T cells sorted from blood, taken in a trial of the OX40 agonist ivuxolimab. These receptors were obtained from an adult with an advanced solid tumor such as melanoma, head and neck, liver or kidney cancer.

This clone showed up just a few times. The chain joins TRBV7-9 to TRBJ1-1; tentatively, D is TRBD1 (6 bases). This CDR3 has 14 amino acids. The V end was cut by 3 bases, the J end by 11 bases, with 19 bases between. Germline CDR1 and CDR2: SEHNR and FQNEAQ (reference sequence). The CDR3 region has the DNA TGTGCCAGCAGCTTGGGATCTTTCGGGGGCGGCGCTTTCTTT. This sequence encodes CASSLGSFGGGAFF. Using reference TRBV7-9 and TRBJ1-1 for the parts outside the CDR3, the full variable domain is DTGVSQNPRHKITKRGQNVTFRCDPISEHNRLYWYRQTLGQGPEFLTYFQNEAQLEKSRLLSDRFSAERPKGSFSTLEIQRTEQGDSAMYLCASSLGSFGGGAFFGQGTRLTVV.

A single count supports this clone. The gene calls are TRBV6-5 and TRBJ1-5; 9 bases line up with TRBD1. Germline assignment: CDR1 MNHEY and CDR2 SVGAGI. The CDR3 runs to 13 residues. V trimming: 6 bases; J trimming: 6 bases; junction bases outside the gene matches: 3. The DNA of the CDR3 is TGTGCCAGCAGACAGGGGGCGGGTCAGCCCCAGCATTTT. It is translated as CASRQGAGQPQHF.

The chain employs TRBV19 and TRBJ1-1; tentatively, D is TRBD1 (6 bases). Deletions cut 4 bases from V and 3 bases from J, with 9 bases between. Germline lookup yields CDR1 LNHDA and CDR2 SQIVND (reference sequence). The CDR3 contains 13 residues. This CDR3 is CASSTNRDTEAFF. As DNA, the CDR3 is TGTGCCAGTAGTACCAACAGGGACACTGAAGCTTTCTTT. Filled out from reference TRBV19 and TRBJ1-1, the complete variable domain reads DGGITQSPKYLFRKEGQNVTLSCEQNLNHDAMYWYRQDPGQGLRLIYYSQIVNDFQKGDIAEGYSVSREKKESFPLTVTSAQKNPTAFYLCASSTNRDTEAFFGQGTRLTVV.

This clone has just one count. V usage is TRBV5-5 and J usage is TRBJ1-1; no firm D call. CDR1 is SGHKS and CDR2 is YYEKEE in the germline V gene (reference sequence). V lost 4 bases and J lost 7, with 14 bases in between. CDR3 length equals 13 residues. The CDR3 sequence: CASSPGPPLEAFF. DNA for the CDR3: TGTGCCAGCAGCCCCGGACCCCCCCTTGAAGCTTTCTTT.

The chain uses TRBV30 and TRBJ1-1, with 11 bases lining up with TRBD1. V lost 0 bases to trimming and J lost 0 bases; unmatched junction nucleotides: 12. Per germline, CDR1 GTSNPN and CDR2 SVGIG (reference sequence). The CDR3 contains 19 residues. This chain's CDR3 is CAWSVRVDRGQWMNTEAFF. CDR3 DNA: TGTGCCTGGAGTGTACGCGTGGACAGGGGGCAGTGGATGAACACTGAAGCTTTCTTT.

V usage is TRBV5-4 and J usage is TRBJ2-2, with D possibly being TRBD1 (5 bases). Trimming took off 1 base at V and 6 bases at J, with 10 bases between the two ends. The CDR3 consists of 14 residues. Germline values: CDR1 SGHNT, CDR2 YYREEE (reference sequence). The CDR3 DNA is TGTGCCAGCAGCTTGTCAGGGCGCGCCGGGGAGCTGTTTTTT. It encodes CASSLSGRAGELFF.

This clone was seen a handful of times. This sequence joins TRBV4-2 and TRBJ2-7; D not certain. V lost 0 bases and J 5 bases, leaving 5 bases between the germline ends. The CDR3 runs 12 residues. The V gene's germline CDR1 is LGHNA and CDR2 YNFKEQ. The CDR3 spells CASSQERDEQYF. The CDR3 DNA reads TGTGCCAGCAGCCAAGAAAGGGACGAGCAGTACTTC.

The chain recombines TRBV2 with TRBJ2-7, with 9 positions matching TRBD2. Germline CDR1 SNHLY, CDR2 FYNNEI. Germline trimming cut 4 bases from V and 5 bases from J; bases unmatched to any gene: 9. CDR3 length: 15 amino acids. The CDR3 DNA sequence: TGTGCCAGCAGTGTAGGGCTAGCGGGAATCAACGAGCAGTACTTC. It specifies CASSVGLAGINEQYF.

The chain has TRBV15 and TRBJ1-2; 7 nucleotides agree with TRBD1. The V gene's germline CDR1 is LNHNV and CDR2 YYDKDF (reference sequence). The CDR3 has 14 amino acids. V was clipped by 6 bases and J by 8 bases; unmatched bases: 12. This chain's CDR3 is CATRQTGMSSGYTF. In DNA form, the CDR3 reads TGTGCCACCAGACAGACAGGGATGTCTTCGGGCTACACCTTC. The full variable domain, with the rest looked up from reference TRBV15 and TRBJ1-2, is DAMVIQNPRYQVTQFGKPVTLSCSQTLNHNVMYWYQQKSSQAPKLLFHYYDKDFNNEADTPDNFQSRRPNTSFCFLDIRSPGLGDTAMYLCATRQTGMSSGYTFGSGTRLTVV.

This clone was found once. This sequence joins TRBV6-5 and TRBJ2-1; 9 bases agree with TRBD2. Germline V CDR1 and CDR2: MNHEY, SVGAGI. This CDR3 is 16 amino acids long. Unmatched junction bases numbered 8, after V lost 1 base and J lost 7 bases. In nucleotides, the CDR3 is TGTGCCAGCAGTTACTGGGCTAGCGGGATCGGGAATGAGCAGTTCTTC. Translation: CASSYWASGIGNEQFF.

Only a few counts were recorded for this clone. This chain joins TRBV19 and TRBJ1-4, with D hard to call. Germline-derived CDR1 and CDR2 are LNHDA and SQIVND (reference sequence). This CDR3 is built from 12 residues. The V end was cut by 1 base, the J end by 7 bases, with 4 bases between. Here the CDR3 DNA reads TGTGCCAGTAGTATAGGGACTGAAAAACTGTTTTTT. Translation: CASSIGTEKLFF.

The chain recombines TRBV10-3 with TRBJ1-6, with unresolved D. Germline V CDR1 and CDR2: ENHRY, SYGVKD. The V gene lost 5 bases and the J gene lost 8 bases, with 19 bases spanning the gap. The CDR3 consists of 16 residues. Here the CDR3 DNA reads TGTGCCATCAGTCCAGCCCCGGACGGTGTGGATTCACCCCTCCACTTT. As protein: CAISPAPDGVDSPLHF.

CDR3 in amino acids: CASSRASNEKLFF. Here the CDR3 DNA reads TGTGCCAGCAGCCGGGCCTCAAATGAAAAACTGTTTTTT. V gene TRBV28 combines with J gene TRBJ1-4, with D hard to call. The germline V gene encodes CDR1 MDHEN and CDR2 SYDVKM. The CDR3 sequence is 13 residues long. The V gene lost 6 bases and the J gene lost 5 bases, with 10 bases spanning the gap. The variable domain in full, with the rest retrieved from reference TRBV28 and TRBJ1-4, is DVKVTQSSRYLVKRTGEKVFLECVQDMDHENMFWYRQDPGLGLRLIYFSYDVKMKEKGDIPEGYSVSREKKERFSLILESASTNQTSMYLCASSRASNEKLFFGSGTQLSVL.

This chain uses TRBV5-4 with TRBJ2-7, with D perhaps TRBD1 or TRBD2 (5 bases each). This CDR3 has 15 residues. Germline CDR1 reads SGHNT; CDR2 reads YYREEE (reference sequence). The germline V and J ends were trimmed by 0 bases and 2 bases, with 12 bases remaining between them. Here the CDR3 reads CASSLEAGTTYEQYF. CDR3 DNA sequence: TGTGCCAGCAGCTTGGAGGCAGGGACCACCTACGAGCAGTACTTC.

This chain connects TRBV5-5 to TRBJ2-5; perhaps TRBD1 as D (6 bases). CDR3 length equals 16 residues. Germline CDR1 and CDR2: SGHKS and YYEKEE (reference sequence). The germline V and J ends were trimmed by 3 bases and 4 bases, with 19 bases remaining between them. CDR3 amino acids: CASSSLQGLVTETQYF. The CDR3 DNA is TGTGCCAGCAGCTCTCTACAGGGTTTGGTTACAGAGACCCAGTACTTC.

To note about this clone: Different DNA sequences within this sample yield the same CDR3. The chain couples TRBV9 to TRBJ1-5, with D possibly TRBD1 on 6 matching bases. This CDR3 region has 14 residues. Trimming took off 4 bases at V and 2 bases at J, with 10 bases between the two ends. From germline, CDR1 is SGDLS and CDR2 YYNGEE. The CDR3 loop is CASSPRGGNQPQHF. CDR3 in DNA: TGTGCCAGCAGCCCCAGGGGCGGCAATCAGCCCCAGCATTTT.

This clone was counted only a few times. This chain uses TRBV11-1 with TRBJ2-5; D might be TRBD2 (6 bases). V shed 5 bases and J shed 4 bases, with 17 bases lying between them. The CDR3 contains 15 residues. Germline assignment: CDR1 SGHAT and CDR2 FQDESV (reference sequence). CDR3 bases: TGTGCCAGCAGCCGGGTTAGCGGTAGGGGAGAGACCCAGTACTTC. Its protein product is CASSRVSGRGETQYF.

The genes are TRBV5-1 and TRBJ2-7; D gene ambiguous. CDR1 is SGHRS and CDR2 is YFSETQ in the germline V gene. V was pared by 0 bases and J by 0 bases, with 13 bases between. This CDR3 is 16 amino acids long. CDR3 protein: CASSLGRLSTSYEQYF. CDR3 nucleotides: TGCGCCAGCAGCTTGGGGCGGTTGAGCACCTCCTACGAGCAGTACTTC.

The chain links TRBV28 to TRBJ1-6; the D gene is possibly TRBD1 (5 bases). Germline V gives CDR1 MDHEN, CDR2 SYDVKM. With 5 bases removed from V and 7 bases from J, the gap between germline ends came to 12 bases. The CDR3 covers 14 residues. The CDR3 coding sequence is TGTGCCAGCAGTCTCCGGACAAGCAATTCACCCCTCCACTTT. This codes for CASSLRTSNSPLHF.

This clone was counted a few times. The chain joins TRBV30 to TRBJ1-1; TRBD1 is a possible D gene (5 bases). The CDR3 contains 13 residues. Trimming stripped 2 bases from V and 4 bases from J, with 11 bases between. Germline CDR1 and CDR2: GTSNPN and SVGIG (reference sequence). In nucleotides, the CDR3 is TGTGCCTGGAGTCCCAGGGAGGGCACTGAAGCTTTCTTT. Its protein is CAWSPREGTEAFF.

The chain links TRBV28 to TRBJ1-2; possible D gene TRBD1, 5 bases. This CDR3 contains 12 residues. Germline assignment: CDR1 MDHEN and CDR2 SYDVKM. Deletions cut 6 bases from V and 6 bases from J, with 11 bases between. CDR3 nucleotide sequence: TGTGCCAGCAGCCCTCAAGGGGATGGCTACACCTTC. This translates into CASSPQGDGYTF.

The chain has TRBV28 and TRBJ1-5; TRBD1 might be the D (6 bases). Trimming took 8 bases from V and 1 from J, leaving 15 bases between them. The germline V gene encodes CDR1 MDHEN and CDR2 SYDVKM. The CDR3 has 15 amino acids. For the CDR3, the DNA is TGTGCCAGCGAGCAGGGGTCGGGGAGCAATCAGCCCCAGCATTTT. Protein product: CASEQGSGSNQPQHF.

This chain connects TRBV19 to TRBJ2-7; D is unclear. The CDR3 length is 11 residues. From germline, CDR1 is LNHDA and CDR2 SQIVND (reference sequence). With 6 bases removed from V and 1 base from J, the gap between germline ends came to 4 bases. The chain's CDR3 is CASRGSYEQYF. As DNA, the CDR3 is TGTGCCAGTAGAGGATCCTACGAGCAGTACTTC.

This clone was detected a few times. This rearrangement joins TRBV10-3 to TRBJ2-7; 9 nucleotides align to TRBD1. The germline CDR1 and CDR2 sequences are ENHRY and SYGVKD. The V gene end was trimmed by 10 bases and the J gene end by 2 bases; junction bases not matched to a gene: 15. This CDR3 contains 16 residues. The DNA for the CDR3 is TGTGCCACCAAATCTGGACAGGGGCGCGGCACCTACGAGCAGTACTTC. Encoded protein: CATKSGQGRGTYEQYF.

This chain joins TRBV10-2 and TRBJ2-4; possible D gene TRBD2, 6 bases. In germline, CDR1 is WSHSY, CDR2 SAAADI. This CDR3 is built from 16 residues. The germline V and J ends were trimmed by 0 bases and 0 bases, with 9 bases remaining between them. CDR3 coding DNA: TGCGCCAGCAGTGAGTCCTCGGGACTAGCCAAAAACATTCAGTACTTC. Amino acid sequence: CASSESSGLAKNIQYF.

This clone was detected only once. The rearrangement links TRBV10-3 to TRBJ2-3, with TRBD1 identical over 8 bases. Germline V gives CDR1 ENHRY, CDR2 SYGVKD. This CDR3 spans 11 amino acids. J was trimmed by 12 bases and V by 6 bases; bases with no gene match: 5. The CDR3 reads CAISPGQGQYF. In DNA form, the CDR3 reads TGTGCCATCAGCCCTGGACAGGGACAGTATTTT.

The chain uses TRBV28 and TRBJ2-7; 10 nucleotides match TRBD2. The ends lost 6 bases at V and 2 bases at J; junction bases unmatched: 7. The CDR3 runs to 15 residues. Germline-derived CDR1 and CDR2 are MDHEN and SYDVKM. The CDR3 bases are TGTGCCAGCAGGCGACGGACTAGCGGAACCTACGAGCAGTACTTC. Encoded protein: CASRRRTSGTYEQYF.

The V and J genes are TRBV7-3 and TRBJ2-5, with TRBD2 as a possible D gene (5 bases). The germline CDR1 and CDR2 sequences are SGHTA and FQGTGA. Trimming removed 2 bases from V and 5 bases from J, with 9 bases in between. The CDR3 length is 13 residues. In DNA form, the CDR3 reads TGTGCCAGCAGCTTATACCAGCGGGAGACCCAGTACTTC. Translation: CASSLYQRETQYF.